Sequencing of this TCR beta chain was carried out in a study of blood T cells in healthy people across ages. The individuals who served as donors were healthy Caucasians living in Russia, aged roughly 6 to 100. Every sample had a minimum of 6.5 million PBMCs isolated. Germline CDR1 ENHRY, CDR2 SYGVKD. This CDR3 contains 11 residues. V was pared by 0 bases and J by 10 bases, with 3 bases between. A second about 7 to 12 cycle PCR used barcoded and J-beta primers. The template-switch adaptor was a 5' adaptor with 12 random nucleotides. It tagged each cDNA molecule. MiXCR was run by TCRdb on the 5' RACE reads, yielding one entry per CDR3 protein. The table records 800,000 or so distinct CDR3 sequences, approximately 59% of them present only once.

The receptor was isolated from a young man in good health. The genes are TRBV10-3 and TRBJ2-2; D gene uncertain. The sequencing sample was made of blood. CDR3 sequence (DNA): TGTGCCATCAGTGAGTCTAAGGAGCTGTTTTTT. Translation: CAISESKELFF.